Reported below is one T cell receptor (beta chain). Looked up from germline, CDR1 is SQVTM and CDR2 is ANQGSEA. The CDR3 covers 13 residues. V dropped 0 bases and J dropped 8 bases, with 13 bases sitting between them. This sample was included in a study of blood T cell repertoires in COVID-19. Data came from immunoSEQ multiplex PCR; TCRdb stores just in-frame clones and leaves some out. This sample has about 160,000 clones, with approximately 80% found just once. The TCR sequence derives from a woman aged 80 or over with active or convalescent COVID-19. Specimen: peripheral blood. This sequence joins TRBV29-1 and TRBJ1-2, with a possible D match to TRBD1 (5 bases). CDR3: CSVEEPGPLGYTF. Written as DNA, the CDR3 is TGCAGCGTTGAAGAGCCAGGGCCACTCGGCTACACCTTC.